This TCR beta chain emerged from a study of shared clonotypes between healthy human individuals. In the study overall: CD8 memory received one plate per donor, CD8 naive two, CD4 memory three and CD4 naive three.

On this clone: Its antigen is undetermined.

Germline values: CDR1 KGHSH, CDR2 LQKENI. The CDR3 loop spans 14 amino acids. The V end was cut by 5 bases, the J end by 8 bases, with 15 bases between. Whole-study findings and limits: The study drew on few donors, limiting represented genetic and exposure-history diversity. A generally larger estimated richness was seen in naive subsets than in memory subsets. It was the non-shared clonotypes that had lower generation probabilities than clonotypes shared by all four donors.

The data were produced by immunoSEQ multiplex PCR, yet TCRdb's version contains in-frame clones alone and is incomplete. This sample yields about 730,000 clones, of which roughly 72% are seen a single time; under 2% belongs to the top ten. This clonotype was obtained from a woman in her 30s in good health. Sequencing input: memory CD4+ T cells sorted from blood. Subset denoted: CD45RA-negative fraction. The V gene is TRBV18, the J gene TRBJ1-4; TRBD1 might be the D (5 bases). The CDR3 loop reads CASSDRDGGEKLFF. The CDR3 nucleotides read TGTGCCAGCTCAGATCGGGACGGAGGAGAAAAACTGTTTTTT.